This T cell receptor (beta chain) was documented in a study of T cell responses to AZD1222 COVID-19 vaccine. Clones were sequenced by immunoSEQ multiplex PCR, and TCRdb holds only the in-frame ones, with some missing. The table lists roughly 100,000 clones, roughly 87% of them singletons. This CDR3 spans 15 amino acids. V was cut by 3 bases and J by 8 bases, with 16 bases left in between. In germline, CDR1 is SGHAT, CDR2 FQNNGV. Material: peripheral blood, obtained 28 days after the second AZD1222 dose. The receptor was derived from an adult who received the AZD1222 COVID-19 vaccine. This chain links TRBV11-2 with TRBJ2-2; weak D call: TRBD2 (6 bases). The CDR3 loop reads CASSFLAGLEGELFF. CDR3 nucleotides: TGTGCCAGCAGCTTTCTGGCGGGGTTAGAAGGGGAGCTGTTTTTT.